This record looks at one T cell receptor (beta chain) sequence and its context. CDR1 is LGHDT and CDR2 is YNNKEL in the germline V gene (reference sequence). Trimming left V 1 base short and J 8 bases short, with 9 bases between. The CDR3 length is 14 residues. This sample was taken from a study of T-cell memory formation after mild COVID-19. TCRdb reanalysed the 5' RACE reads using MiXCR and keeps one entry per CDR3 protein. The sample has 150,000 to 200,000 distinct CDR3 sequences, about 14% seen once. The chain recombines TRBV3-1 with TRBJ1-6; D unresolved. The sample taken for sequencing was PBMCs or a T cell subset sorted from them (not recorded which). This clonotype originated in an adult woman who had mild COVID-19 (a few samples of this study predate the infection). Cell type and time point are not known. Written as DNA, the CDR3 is TGTGCCAGCAGCCAAGTTGGGTTTTATTCACCCCTCCACTTT. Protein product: CASSQVGFYSPLHF. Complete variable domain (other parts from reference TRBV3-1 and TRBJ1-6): DTAVSQTPKYLVTQMGNDKSIKCEQNLGHDTMYWYKQDSKKFLKIMFSYNNKELIINETVPNRFSPKSPDKAHLNLHINSLELGDSAVYFCASSQVGFYSPLHFGNGTRLTVT.